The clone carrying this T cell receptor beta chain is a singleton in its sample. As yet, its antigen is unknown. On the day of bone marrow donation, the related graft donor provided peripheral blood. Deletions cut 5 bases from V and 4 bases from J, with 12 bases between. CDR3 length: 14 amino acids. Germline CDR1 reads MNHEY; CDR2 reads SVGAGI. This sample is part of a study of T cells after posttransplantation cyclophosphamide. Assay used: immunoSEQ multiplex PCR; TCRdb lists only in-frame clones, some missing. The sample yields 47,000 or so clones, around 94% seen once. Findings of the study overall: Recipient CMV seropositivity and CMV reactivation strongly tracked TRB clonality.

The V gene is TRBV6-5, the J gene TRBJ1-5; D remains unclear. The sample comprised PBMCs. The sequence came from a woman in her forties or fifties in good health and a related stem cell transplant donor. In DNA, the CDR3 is TGTGCCAGCAGTCCCGGAGAGCCTAATCAGCCCCAGCATTTT. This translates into CASSPGEPNQPQHF.